These 14 T cell receptor beta chains came from one sample sequenced in a study of shared clonotypes between healthy human individuals. TCRdb keeps only in-frame clones here, not all; method: immunoSEQ multiplex PCR. This table holds roughly 1,800,000 clones, just under 95% found once. Naive CD8 cells lacked CD45RO and underwent positive selection for CCR7, leaving out terminally differentiated effector memory CD45RA+ cells. Specimen: naive CD8+ T cells sorted from blood. All receptors derive from a man younger than 35 in good health.

The rearrangement joins TRBV28 to TRBJ2-1; D unresolved. The CDR3 extends over 14 amino acids. Per the germline V gene, CDR1 is MDHEN and CDR2 is SYDVKM. V was pared by 7 bases and J by 0 bases, with 10 bases between. The CDR3 spells CASTNMGSYNEQFF. The CDR3 DNA reads TGTGCCAGCACTAACATGGGCTCCTACAATGAGCAGTTCTTC.

On this clone: This same CDR3 is encoded by further DNA sequences in the sample. The chain couples TRBV6-5 to TRBJ2-7; no firm D call. Germline V gives CDR1 MNHEY, CDR2 SVGAGI. This CDR3 comprises 11 residues. Trimming left V 2 bases short and J 5 bases short, with 4 bases between. This CDR3 is CASSYGHEQYF. As DNA, the CDR3 is TGTGCCAGCAGTTACGGGCACGAGCAGTACTTC.

V usage is TRBV28 and J usage is TRBJ1-1; D is perhaps TRBD1 (5 bases). The V end lost 5 bases, the J end lost 3 bases, and 22 bases lay between the germline ends. Germline V CDR1 and CDR2: MDHEN, SYDVKM. The CDR3 contains 17 residues. The CDR3 spells CASSTQIVRGEHTEAFF. DNA for the CDR3: TGTGCCAGCAGTACACAAATAGTTAGGGGTGAGCACACTGAAGCTTTCTTT.

The chain uses TRBV6-5 and TRBJ2-1; 7 positions agree with TRBD2. CDR1 and CDR2 from the germline V gene are MNHEY and SVGAGI. V gave up 0 bases and J gave up 10 bases; unmatched junction bases: 6. This CDR3 is 14 amino acids long. CDR3 protein: CASSYSNPAGEQFF. The CDR3 region has the DNA TGTGCCAGCAGTTACTCGAATCCAGCGGGGGAGCAGTTCTTC.

The chain combines TRBV13 with TRBJ1-6, with D possibly being TRBD1 (5 bases). CDR1 and CDR2 from the germline V gene are PRHDT and FYEKMQ (reference sequence). V was pared by 3 bases and J by 9 bases, with 12 bases between. The CDR3 loop spans 14 amino acids. CDR3 in DNA: TGTGCCAGCAGCTTGGGCAGGGAAGGTTCACCCCTCCACTTT. Translated, it gives CASSLGREGSPLHF.

Note on this clone: The sample holds other DNA sequences that translate to the same CDR3. The chain employs TRBV27 and TRBJ1-1, with D possibly TRBD1 on 5 matching bases. V was pared by 5 bases and J by 4 bases, with 11 bases between. Germline V CDR1 and CDR2: MNHEY, SMNVEV (reference sequence). The CDR3 has 13 residues. The CDR3 here is CASSLLGATEAFF. DNA for the CDR3: TGTGCCAGCAGTCTACTCGGGGCCACTGAAGCTTTCTTT.

Concerning this clone: This CDR3 is also generated by other DNA sequences in the sample. The chain links TRBV6-5 to TRBJ2-2; D unclear. Germline V gives CDR1 MNHEY, CDR2 SVGAGI. The CDR3 consists of 13 residues. The germline V and J ends were trimmed by 6 bases and 4 bases, with 9 bases remaining between them. The CDR3 spells CASSPLSTGELFF. The DNA for the CDR3 is TGTGCCAGCAGCCCCCTGAGCACCGGGGAGCTGTTTTTT.

The chain has TRBV27 and TRBJ2-1; D gene ambiguous. Germline-derived CDR1 and CDR2 are MNHEY and SMNVEV (reference sequence). The ends were cut back, 5 bases at V and 1 base at J, with 18 bases in the middle. The CDR3 consists of 17 residues. CDR3 DNA sequence: TGTGCCAGCAGTCCAATCCCTCCGAGCTTATCCTACAATGAGCAGTTCTTC. This translates into CASSPIPPSLSYNEQFF.

The CDR3 protein is CASTKWGISDGELFF. For the CDR3, the DNA is TGTGCCAGCACCAAGTGGGGCATCAGTGACGGGGAGCTGTTTTTT. The V and J genes are TRBV6-1 and TRBJ2-2, with a weak D call TRBD1 (5 bases). This CDR3 contains 15 residues. Germline V gene sequence: CDR1 MNHNS, CDR2 SASEGT. V shed 7 bases and J shed 7 bases, with 19 bases lying between them.

The chain has TRBV27 and TRBJ1-1, with D hard to call. V dropped 6 bases and J dropped 2 bases, with 13 bases sitting between them. CDR1 and CDR2 from the germline V gene are MNHEY and SMNVEV (reference sequence). CDR3 length: 14 residues. The CDR3 DNA is TGTGCCAGCAGCTCGGGGTATGGTAACACTGAAGCTTTCTTT. Translated, it gives CASSSGYGNTEAFF.

The chain couples TRBV11-2 to TRBJ2-7; TRBD1 or TRBD2 may be the D gene (5 bases each). Germline V CDR1 and CDR2: SGHAT, FQNNGV. The CDR3 is 16 residues long. V shed 2 bases and J shed 2 bases, with 16 bases lying between them. CDR3 sequence (DNA): TGTGCCAGCAGCTTAAGGGGACGGAGTGCCGCCTACGAGCAGTACTTC. As protein: CASSLRGRSAAYEQYF.

In this sample, this clone turned up once. The same CDR3 arises from other DNA sequences in this sample as well. This sequence joins TRBV5-4 and TRBJ2-7, with D possibly matching TRBD2 (5 bases). This CDR3 has 12 amino acids. V dropped 4 bases and J dropped 4 bases, with 9 bases sitting between them. CDR1 and CDR2 (germline): SGHNT, YYREEE (reference sequence). The CDR3 sequence: CASSPGLYEQYF. The DNA of the CDR3 is TGTGCCAGCAGCCCCGGACTTTACGAGCAGTACTTC.

V usage is TRBV28 and J usage is TRBJ2-3; D remains ambiguous. The germline gives CDR1 MDHEN, CDR2 SYDVKM. V lost 3 bases and J lost 0, with 13 bases in between. This CDR3 contains 16 residues. CDR3 sequence: CASSLGSDPSTDTQYF. The CDR3 DNA is TGTGCCAGCAGTTTGGGGTCAGACCCGAGCACAGATACGCAGTATTTT.

The chain carries TRBV14 and TRBJ2-7; 15 bases line up with TRBD2. Germline V gene sequence: CDR1 SGHDN, CDR2 FVKESK. Unmatched junction bases numbered 4, after V lost 8 bases and J lost 5 bases. This CDR3 has 14 residues. The CDR3 loop is CASRTSGRGHEQYF. In nucleotides, the CDR3 is TGTGCCAGCCGGACTAGCGGGAGGGGGCACGAGCAGTACTTC.